The present entry profiles one T cell receptor (beta chain) with its context. Its matching antigen is unknown. The sample is drawn from a study of cytomegalovirus exposure and HLA in healthy donors. The PCR used 60 Vbeta and 13 Jbeta primers. As processed by the authors: In a later analysis, 79 million or so unique TCR beta chains included roughly 11 million shared by two or more donors. This table comes from immunoSEQ multiplex PCR, and its TCRdb copy is limited to in-frame clones, with some not included. D and trimming were read from the DNA, whereas the V and J calls and clone size are those reported in that table. With roughly 60,000 clones in the sample, the ten largest clones hold approximately 4%. Study-level points and caveats: Sequencing likely caused a cluster of highly shared sequence variants.

The sample was PBMCs. The TCR sequence derives from a woman in her late teens or twenties in good health and CMV-seronegative.

The CDR3 coding sequence is TGTGCCAGCAGCGTTGGGGAGCGGGGGAGTAGGTGGGAGCAGTACTTC. It encodes CASSVGERGSRWEQYF. V and J are TRBV9 and TRBJ2-7, with 8 bases that match TRBD2. CDR3 length: 16 residues. Germline V gives CDR1 SGDLS, CDR2 YYNGEE. Trimming at V came to 2 bases and at J to 7 bases, leaving 14 bases not matched to a gene.